This TCR beta chain originates from a study of PD-1 blockade in classical Hodgkin lymphoma. There was relapse after autologous stem cell transplantation in every patient, and there was variation in brentuximab vedotin exposure. The repertoire was sequenced with immunoSEQ multiplex PCR; TCRdb's copy has only in-frame clones and lacks some. This table has 45,000 or so clones, almost 90% appearing once. CDR1 KGHSH and CDR2 LQKENI come from the germline V gene. This CDR3 spans 15 amino acids. Unmatched junction bases numbered 7, after V lost 6 bases and J lost 5 bases. The chain employs TRBV18 and TRBJ2-1; 10 nucleotides line up with TRBD2. Sample: peripheral blood mononuclear cells (PBMCs), taken at baseline. This sequence originates from a human donor with classical Hodgkin lymphoma. CDR3 sequence (DNA): TGTGCCAGCTCGCTCGGGACTAGCGCCCACAATGAGCAGTTCTTC. Its protein is CASSLGTSAHNEQFF.